A single sample is the source of the 22 T cell receptor beta chains below, sequenced in a study of T cells after yellow fever vaccination. TCRdb re-called the 5' RACE reads with MiXCR, one entry per CDR3 protein. The profile shows around 610,000 distinct CDR3 sequences, roughly 14% of them singletons. The source material was PBMCs, sampled on the day of the yellow fever booster vaccination. The receptors stem from a man in his thirties or forties who received the YFV17D yellow fever vaccine.

There are many counts of this clonotype. The chain uses TRBV7-7 and TRBJ2-5; no clear D gene. The CDR3 covers 14 residues. Germline lookup yields CDR1 SSHAT and CDR2 FNYEAQ (reference sequence). The germline V and J ends were trimmed by 4 bases and 1 base, with 10 bases remaining between them. The CDR3 sequence is CASSSAGPQETQYF. The CDR3 DNA sequence: TGTGCCAGCAGCTCCGCTGGGCCCCAAGAGACCCAGTACTTC. Looking up the rest from reference TRBV7-7 and TRBJ2-5 gives the full variable domain: GAGVSQSPRYKVTKRGQDVTLRCDPISSHATLYWYQQALGQGPEFLTYFNYEAQPDKSGLPSDRFSAERPEGSISTLTIQRTEQRDSAMYRCASSSAGPQETQYFGPGTRLLVL.

The V call is TRBV7-9, the J call TRBJ2-4, with D tentatively TRBD1 (6 bases). The V end lost 8 bases, the J end lost 8 bases, and 22 bases lay between the germline ends. Germline V gene sequence: CDR1 SEHNR, CDR2 FQNEAQ (reference sequence). The CDR3 extends over 15 amino acids. The CDR3 loop is CASERVEQGTYIQYF. CDR3 nucleotides: TGTGCCAGCGAACGTGTCGAGCAGGGGACGTACATTCAGTACTTC.

This clonotype was counted only a few times. V usage is TRBV20-1 and J usage is TRBJ1-1, with 8 bases that match TRBD1. CDR1 DFQATT and CDR2 SNEGSKA come from the germline V gene (reference sequence). The CDR3 sequence is 13 residues long. V gave up 5 bases and J gave up 2 bases; unmatched junction bases: 4. CDR3 residues: CSAAGGGNTEAFF. The CDR3 DNA reads TGCAGTGCTGCAGGGGGCGGTAACACTGAAGCTTTCTTT.

CDR3 bases: TGTGCCAGCAGCCAAGAGGGCGTTAGCGGGAGCACCGGGGAGCTGTTTTTT. Protein sequence: CASSQEGVSGSTGELFF. The chain carries TRBV3-1 and TRBJ2-2; 9 bases align to TRBD2. The CDR3 has 17 amino acids. J was trimmed by 4 bases and V by 0 bases; bases with no gene match: 6. Per the germline V gene, CDR1 is LGHDT and CDR2 is YNNKEL (reference sequence).

The V call is TRBV2, the J call TRBJ1-6, with D possibly being TRBD1 (6 bases). This CDR3 has 14 residues. The V gene's germline CDR1 is SNHLY and CDR2 FYNNEI. Trimming left V 5 bases short and J 10 bases short, with 15 bases between. In DNA form, the CDR3 reads TGTGCCAGCAGTCTAAGACCAGGGGAGTCACCCCTCCACTTT. This codes for CASSLRPGESPLHF.

In this sample, this clonotype turned up many times. The rearrangement links TRBV20-1 to TRBJ1-5; TRBD1 is a possible D gene (5 bases). The CDR3 loop spans 14 amino acids. Trimming cost V 5 bases and J 1 base, with 12 bases left between them. CDR1 is DFQATT and CDR2 is SNEGSKA in the germline V gene (reference sequence). The CDR3 DNA reads TGCAGTGCTTATCAGGGAGCAAGCAATCAGCCCCAGCATTTT. Encoded protein: CSAYQGASNQPQHF.

In its sample, this clonotype was seen many times. This sequence joins TRBV7-6 and TRBJ2-2, with D possibly TRBD2 on 6 matching bases. The germline gives CDR1 SGHVS, CDR2 FNYEAQ. The CDR3 is 15 amino acids. The germline V and J ends were trimmed by 4 bases and 5 bases, with 14 bases remaining between them. The CDR3 is CASSWTRDGTGELFF. CDR3 DNA: TGTGCCAGCAGCTGGACGCGGGATGGGACCGGGGAGCTGTTTTTT.

The chain is built from TRBV4-2 and TRBJ2-1; D call uncertain. V gave up 0 bases and J gave up 5 bases, with 17 bases separating them. Germline values: CDR1 LGHNA, CDR2 YNFKEQ. This CDR3 region has 17 residues. The CDR3 loop is CASSQDFDGITHNEQFF. CDR3 sequence (DNA): TGTGCCAGCAGCCAAGATTTCGACGGAATTACCCACAATGAGCAGTTCTTC.

This rearrangement joins TRBV4-3 to TRBJ1-2, with unresolved D. The CDR3 is 15 amino acids. Germline CDR1 LGHNA, CDR2 YSLEER. Deletions cut 0 bases from V and 3 bases from J, with 11 bases between. The CDR3 DNA reads as TGCGCCAGCAGCCAAGACAAGGGTCCCCACTATGGCTACACCTTC. This gives the protein CASSQDKGPHYGYTF.

This clonotype was picked up a small number of times. This chain links TRBV7-2 with TRBJ2-7; no clear D. The germline V gene has CDR1 SGHTA and CDR2 FQGNSA. V lost 3 bases, J lost 1 base, and 10 bases lay in between. This CDR3 contains 14 residues. CDR3 DNA: TGTGCCAGCAGCTTTCGGCGGATTTCCTACGAGCAGTACTTC. This gives the protein CASSFRRISYEQYF.

The chain joins TRBV6-1 to TRBJ2-3; 7 positions match TRBD2. J was trimmed by 8 bases and V by 5 bases; bases with no gene match: 7. The germline V gene encodes CDR1 MNHNS and CDR2 SASEGT. The CDR3 has 13 amino acids. This CDR3 is CASSPDSGSTQYF. DNA of the CDR3: TGTGCCAGCAGTCCCGATAGCGGGTCTACGCAGTATTTT.

This clonotype was detected only a few times. The V gene is TRBV6-5, the J gene TRBJ2-5, with 10 nucleotides matching TRBD1. This CDR3 has 15 amino acids. J gave up 7 bases and V 0 bases, and 5 bases lay outside the gene matches. Germline assignment: CDR1 MNHEY and CDR2 SVGAGI. CDR3 sequence: CASSYSIGQGGTQYF. The CDR3 region has the DNA TGTGCCAGCAGTTACTCGATCGGACAGGGGGGGACCCAGTACTTC.

On this clonotype itself: This may arise from a read error, as a much more abundant clone is one base away. The chain combines TRBV28 with TRBJ1-5; D is undetermined. V lost 2 bases and J lost 6, with 2 bases in between. This CDR3 is 11 amino acids long. Germline-derived CDR1 and CDR2 are MDHEN and SYDVKM. The CDR3 coding sequence is TGTGCCAGCAGTTTACGTCAGCCCCAGCATTTT. Its translation is CASSLRQPQHF. The whole variable domain, filled in from reference TRBV28 and TRBJ1-5, reads DVKVTQSSRYLVKRTGEKVFLECVQDMDHENMFWYRQDPGLGLRLIYFSYDVKMKEKGDIPEGYSVSREKKERFSLILESASTNQTSMYLCASSLRQPQHFGDGTRLSIL.

The chain combines TRBV7-9 with TRBJ1-1; 7 bases are a match to TRBD1. V gave up 3 bases and J gave up 6 bases; unmatched junction bases: 4. Germline V gene sequence: CDR1 SEHNR, CDR2 FQNEAQ (reference sequence). The CDR3 consists of 13 residues. The CDR3 loop is CASSFLGQAEAFF. The DNA for the CDR3 is TGTGCCAGCAGCTTTCTCGGACAGGCTGAAGCTTTCTTT.

This clonotype was seen a few times. The chain is built from TRBV11-1 and TRBJ2-3; possibly TRBD2 for D (6 bases). Germline V lookup: CDR1 SGHAT, CDR2 FQDESV (reference sequence). Between the trimmed V and J ends, which lost 5 bases and 0 bases, there was a span of 9 bases. The CDR3 covers 14 residues. CDR3 loop: CASSPSVSTDTQYF. The CDR3 nucleotides are TGTGCCAGCAGCCCTAGCGTAAGCACAGATACGCAGTATTTT. Full variable domain (missing parts from reference TRBV11-1 and TRBJ2-3): EAEVAQSPRYKITEKSQAVAFWCDPISGHATLYWYRQILGQGPELLVQFQDESVVDDSQLPKDRFSAERLKGVDSTLKIQPAELGDSAMYLCASSPSVSTDTQYFGPGTRLTVL.

This chain uses TRBV5-4 with TRBJ2-5, with no clear D. CDR1 and CDR2 from the germline V gene are SGHNT and YYREEE (reference sequence). The V end lost 2 bases, the J end lost 0 bases, and 5 bases lay between the germline ends. The CDR3 loop spans 13 amino acids. The CDR3 DNA reads as TGTGCCAGCAGCTTAAAGGACCAAGAGACCCAGTACTTC. It yields the protein CASSLKDQETQYF. The complete variable domain, with remaining parts taken from reference TRBV5-4 and TRBJ2-5, reads ETGVTQSPTHLIKTRGQQVTLRCSSQSGHNTVSWYQQALGQGPQFIFQYYREEENGRGNFPPRFSGLQFPNYSSELNVNALELDDSALYLCASSLKDQETQYFGPGTRLLVL.

This clonotype has a handful of counts. The rearrangement uses TRBV6-2 or TRBV6-3 and TRBJ2-1; D is ambiguous. This CDR3 comprises 15 residues. Germline V gene sequence: CDR1 MNHEY, CDR2 SVGEGT. Trimming took off 6 bases at V and 2 bases at J, with 14 bases between the two ends. CDR3 nucleotide sequence: TGTGCCAGCAGCCCTACATCTCCAACCTACAATGAGCAGTTCTTC. Translating gives CASSPTSPTYNEQFF.

V gene TRBV5-1 combines with J gene TRBJ2-7; 11 nucleotides agree with TRBD1. V gave up 4 bases and J gave up 2 bases; unmatched junction bases: 5. CDR3 length: 15 amino acids. Germline loops: CDR1 SGHRS, CDR2 YFSETQ. The CDR3 is CASSPLGQGAYEQYF. The CDR3 DNA reads as TGCGCCAGCAGCCCTTTGGGACAGGGGGCCTACGAGCAGTACTTC.

This clonotype was counted between two and nine times. The rearrangement uses TRBV6-5 and TRBJ2-7; 9 bases line up with TRBD2. V shed 0 bases and J 5 bases; nucleotides not matched to a gene: 5. This CDR3 region has 15 residues. Germline V gene data show CDR1 as MNHEY and CDR2 as SVGAGI. The CDR3 DNA follows: TGTGCCAGCAGTTACTCGGCTAGCGGGAAGCACGAGCAGTACTTC. Its translation is CASSYSASGKHEQYF.

In regard to this clonotype: At one boundary the junction diverges from the germline segment, which might be a read error. The genes are TRBV29-1 and TRBJ2-5; D is perhaps TRBD2 (6 bases). The CDR3 has 14 amino acids. Germline V lookup: CDR1 SQVTM, CDR2 ANQGSEA. The CDR3 DNA is TGCAGCGTTGTAGGAGGATTATCGGGAGAGACCCTGTACTTC. Protein product: CSVVGGLSGETLYF.

This clonotype was counted ten times or more. This chain joins TRBV6-5 and TRBJ2-7, with 7 bases aligning to TRBD2. This CDR3 contains 14 residues. Per germline, CDR1 MNHEY and CDR2 SVGAGI. After removal of 2 bases from V and 2 bases from J, the junction contained 3 bases not matched to a gene. Here the CDR3 DNA reads TGTGCCAGCAGTTACGGCCTAGCGGCCTACGAGCAGTACTTC. Translated: CASSYGLAAYEQYF.

This clonotype was recorded a few times. CDR3 sequence: CASRGALGGDHSYNEQFF. CDR3 sequence (DNA): TGTGCCAGCAGGGGGGCTTTGGGAGGCGATCACTCCTACAATGAGCAGTTCTTC. The chain is built from TRBV27 and TRBJ2-1, with D tentatively TRBD1 or TRBD2 (6 bases each). V lost 6 bases, J lost 0 bases, and 21 bases lay in between. Germline V gene lookup returns CDR1 MNHEY and CDR2 SMNVEV (reference sequence). This CDR3 region has 18 residues.